These 20 T cell receptor beta chains originate from one sample sequenced in a study of cytomegalovirus exposure and HLA in healthy donors (dated by TCRdb to about 2017). Library method: the immunoSEQ multiplex PCR assay. A mixture of 60 forward primers for TCR Vbeta segments and 13 reverse primers for TCR Jbeta segments was used in the multiplex PCR. TCRdb carries this immuneACCESS record with in-frame sequences only. Its versions omit some clonotypes, under half of them owing to an unresolved V gene in the studies checked, with the rest unexplained. The table for this sample lists almost 200,000 clones; around three quarters of them were counted only once. Under 2% of the sample belongs to the ten largest clones. Sequenced sample: PBMCs. These receptor sequences come from a man between 25 and 39 years old in good health and CMV-seronegative.

V gene TRBV2 combines with J gene TRBJ1-1; D not certain. The CDR3 is 14 residues long. V was clipped by 3 bases and J by 2 bases, with 10 bases between them. The germline gives CDR1 SNHLY, CDR2 FYNNEI. This CDR3 is CASSDHLPNTEAFF. CDR3 bases: TGTGCCAGCAGTGACCACCTACCCAACACTGAAGCTTTCTTT.

CDR3 in amino acids: CASRTPRAGEGYTF. The CDR3 bases are TGTGCCAGCAGAACTCCCCGAGCGGGGGAAGGCTACACCTTC. The chain joins TRBV7-9 to TRBJ1-2; maybe TRBD1 (5 bases). The CDR3 spans 14 residues. The germline V gene encodes CDR1 SEHNR and CDR2 FQNEAQ (reference sequence). Trimming took 6 bases from V and 8 from J, leaving 19 bases between them.

This clone was seen once. The gene calls are TRBV30 and TRBJ1-1; D gene ambiguous. Germline CDR1 is GTSNPN and CDR2 is SVGIG (reference sequence). V was clipped by 2 bases and J by 1 base, with 14 bases between them. The CDR3 is 15 amino acids. CDR3 loop: CAWSFSVPKNTEAFF. The CDR3 nucleotides read TGTGCCTGGAGTTTTTCGGTCCCTAAGAACACTGAAGCTTTCTTT.

The V call is TRBV6-1, the J call TRBJ2-7, with 9 bases fitting TRBD2. The germline gives CDR1 MNHNS, CDR2 SASEGT. Losses at the gene ends were 1 base for V and 8 bases for J; bases not matched to a gene: 12. CDR3 length: 16 residues. The CDR3 reads CASSEGGAGGRYKQYF. The CDR3 coding sequence is TGTGCCAGCAGTGAAGGAGGGGCGGGAGGGCGATATAAGCAGTACTTC.

The J gene is TRBJ1-2, the V gene TRBV12-1. TRBV12-1 is a pseudogene. The CDR3 loop spans 14 amino acids. This CDR3 is CASSFPPGGYGYTF. The CDR3 region has the DNA TGTGCCAGCAGCTTCCCTCCGGGTGGCTATGGCTACACCTTC.

This clone was seen only once. V usage is TRBV29-1 and J usage is TRBJ2-7; TRBD1 agrees at 8 bases. This CDR3 region has 15 residues. Trimming took 1 base from V and 1 from J; bases not matched to a gene: 6. CDR1 and CDR2 from the germline V gene are SQVTM and ANQGSEA. The DNA of the CDR3 is TGCAGCGTTGAAGGACAGGGGTGGTGGTCCTACGAGCAGTACTTC. Protein sequence: CSVEGQGWWSYEQYF.

V and J are TRBV9 and TRBJ2-7; 11 bases align to TRBD2. This CDR3 is built from 16 residues. CDR1 and CDR2 (germline): SGDLS, YYNGEE. The trim removed 3 bases at V and 3 bases at J, leaving 8 bases unmatched. The CDR3 nucleotides read TGTGCCAGCAGCGGGGGTAGCGGGAGGGCCTTCTACGAGCAGTACTTC. Translated, it gives CASSGGSGRAFYEQYF.

This clone was detected once. The chain joins TRBV4-2 to TRBJ1-1; D gene ambiguous. Germline assignment: CDR1 LGHNA and CDR2 YNFKEQ. Trimming cost V 0 bases and J 7 bases, with 12 bases left between them. The CDR3 contains 14 residues. DNA of the CDR3: TGTGCCAGCAGCCAAGATCGGGGTATCGGTGAAGCTTTCTTT. Protein product: CASSQDRGIGEAFF.

V is TRBV27 and J is TRBJ2-7; TRBD1 aligns across 11 bases. J lost 2 bases, V lost 4 bases, and 1 base had no gene match. CDR1 and CDR2 (germline): MNHEY, SMNVEV (reference sequence). The CDR3 contains 14 residues. CDR3 DNA sequence: TGTGCCAGCAGTTGGGGACAGGGGGCCTACGAGCAGTACTTC. Translating it yields CASSWGQGAYEQYF.

The chain combines TRBV9 with TRBJ1-5, with 7 bases fitting TRBD1. Losses at the gene ends were 3 bases for V and 3 bases for J; bases not matched to a gene: 3. CDR3 size: 14 residues. Germline CDR1 is SGDLS and CDR2 is YYNGEE. The DNA of the CDR3 is TGTGCCAGCAGCGGACAGGGAGACAATCAGCCCCAGCATTTT. Residues: CASSGQGDNQPQHF.

This clone has a single count. The J gene is TRBJ1-2, the V gene TRBV2; D is perhaps TRBD1 (6 bases). The V end lost 7 bases, the J end lost 0 bases, and 12 bases lay between the germline ends. Germline V lookup: CDR1 SNHLY, CDR2 FYNNEI. CDR3 length equals 14 residues. CDR3 DNA: TGTGCCAGCACCAGGACAGCTACTAACTATGGCTACACCTTC. Amino acids: CASTRTATNYGYTF.

V usage is TRBV6-1 and J usage is TRBJ2-5; 12 nucleotides line up with TRBD2. This CDR3 is 14 amino acids long. CDR1 is MNHNS and CDR2 is SASEGT in the germline V gene. J gave up 4 bases and V 11 bases, and 8 bases lay outside the gene matches. The CDR3 loop is CAGQLAGGVETQYF. The CDR3 DNA reads TGTGCCGGGCAACTAGCGGGAGGAGTAGAGACCCAGTACTTC.

The V gene is TRBV19, the J gene TRBJ1-2, with 8 bases matching TRBD1. Germline V CDR1 and CDR2: LNHDA, SQIVND (reference sequence). The J segment lost 7 bases and the V segment lost 0 bases, leaving 13 bases of the junction unmatched. The CDR3 length is 17 residues. This CDR3 is CASSIDGTGGPLSGYTF. CDR3 DNA: TGTGCCAGTAGTATAGATGGGACAGGAGGTCCTTTGAGTGGCTACACCTTC.

This clone showed up just once. This rearrangement joins TRBV9 to TRBJ2-7; 12 nucleotides line up with TRBD2. Germline CDR1 and CDR2: SGDLS and YYNGEE. The trim removed 4 bases at V and 3 bases at J, leaving 5 bases unmatched. The CDR3 is made up of 15 amino acids. In nucleotides, the CDR3 is TGTGCCAGCAGCCCTCAGGGACTAGCGGGCTACGAGCAGTACTTC. It encodes CASSPQGLAGYEQYF.

This chain links TRBV7-6 with TRBJ2-2, with 9 bases that match TRBD2. Germline V CDR1 and CDR2: SGHVS, FNYEAQ. Losses at the gene ends were 0 bases for V and 6 bases for J; bases not matched to a gene: 8. The CDR3 loop spans 17 amino acids. The CDR3 here is CASSLAGGRAVAGELFF. The CDR3 DNA is TGTGCCAGCAGCTTAGCGGGCGGGAGGGCCGTCGCCGGGGAGCTGTTTTTT. Filled out from reference TRBV7-6 and TRBJ2-2, the complete variable domain reads GAGVSQSPRYKVTKRGQDVALRCDPISGHVSLYWYRQALGQGPEFLTYFNYEAQQDKSGLPNDRFSAERPEGSISTLTIQRTEQRDSAMYRCASSLAGGRAVAGELFFGEGSRLTVL.

The chain employs TRBV28 and TRBJ1-1; D is ambiguous. The germline V gene has CDR1 MDHEN and CDR2 SYDVKM. The CDR3 loop spans 15 amino acids. V was clipped by 6 bases and J by 7 bases, with 21 bases between them. DNA of the CDR3: TGTGCCAGCAGCCTATTACGAGGAGGATTTGGTGAAGCTTTCTTT. Translating gives CASSLLRGGFGEAFF.

The chain carries TRBV15 and TRBJ2-7; TRBD1 matches at 7 bases. V was clipped by 3 bases and J by 2 bases; unmatched bases: 7. The germline V gene encodes CDR1 LNHNV and CDR2 YYDKDF (reference sequence). The CDR3 runs to 15 residues. DNA for the CDR3: TGTGCCACCAGCAGGGGACGGGACAGCCCCTACGAGCAGTACTTC. Protein sequence: CATSRGRDSPYEQYF. Together with reference TRBV15 and TRBJ2-7, the CDR3 gives the full variable domain: DAMVIQNPRYQVTQFGKPVTLSCSQTLNHNVMYWYQQKSSQAPKLLFHYYDKDFNNEADTPDNFQSRRPNTSFCFLDIRSPGLGDTAMYLCATSRGRDSPYEQYFGPGTRLTVT.

This chain links TRBV11-3 with TRBJ2-1; a possible D gene is TRBD1 (6 bases). The germline V and J ends were trimmed by 2 bases and 2 bases, with 7 bases remaining between them. CDR1 and CDR2 (germline): SGHNT, YENEEA. CDR3 length equals 14 residues. CDR3 in amino acids: CASSLQGPYNEQFF. The CDR3 nucleotides read TGTGCCAGCAGCTTACAGGGGCCCTACAATGAGCAGTTCTTC.

The chain has TRBV28 and TRBJ2-5; weak D call: TRBD1 (5 bases). Trimming removed 5 bases from V and 3 bases from J, with 16 bases in between. Germline CDR1 is MDHEN and CDR2 is SYDVKM. This CDR3 is built from 15 residues. The CDR3 loop is CASSISGGQKETQYF. CDR3 coding DNA: TGTGCCAGCAGTATCTCGGGCGGACAAAAAGAGACCCAGTACTTC.

CDR3 DNA: TGTGCCAGTAGTTTGGGACAGGGAGGTATGGCTAATGAAAAACTGTTTTTT. Translating it yields CASSLGQGGMANEKLFF. This rearrangement joins TRBV19 to TRBJ1-4; 9 bases line up with TRBD1. The CDR3 extends over 17 amino acids. Germline trimming cut 5 bases from V and 3 bases from J; bases unmatched to any gene: 10. CDR1 and CDR2 (germline): LNHDA, SQIVND (reference sequence).